This T cell receptor beta chain originates from a study of T cells in Graves' hyperthyroidism and ophthalmopathy. RNA transcripts yielded amplified TCR beta CDR3 regions. The HTBI primer set drove a first-round RT-PCR of the TCR CDR3. One entry per CDR3 protein results from TCRdb running MiXCR on the multiplex PCR reads. The sample records roughly 700,000 distinct CDR3 sequences, approximately 15% being singletons. Sequenced sample: blood. This clonotype originated in a man in his fifties with Graves' hyperthyroidism.

The CDR3 reads CAIRGDSNQPQHF. The CDR3 nucleotides read TGTGCCATCAGGGGTGATAGCAATCAGCCCCAGCATTTT. The rearrangement joins TRBV10-3 to TRBJ1-5; D ambiguous. Germline V CDR1 and CDR2: ENHRY, SYGVKD. Trimming cost V 6 bases and J 0 bases, with 6 bases left between them. The CDR3 is 13 residues long.